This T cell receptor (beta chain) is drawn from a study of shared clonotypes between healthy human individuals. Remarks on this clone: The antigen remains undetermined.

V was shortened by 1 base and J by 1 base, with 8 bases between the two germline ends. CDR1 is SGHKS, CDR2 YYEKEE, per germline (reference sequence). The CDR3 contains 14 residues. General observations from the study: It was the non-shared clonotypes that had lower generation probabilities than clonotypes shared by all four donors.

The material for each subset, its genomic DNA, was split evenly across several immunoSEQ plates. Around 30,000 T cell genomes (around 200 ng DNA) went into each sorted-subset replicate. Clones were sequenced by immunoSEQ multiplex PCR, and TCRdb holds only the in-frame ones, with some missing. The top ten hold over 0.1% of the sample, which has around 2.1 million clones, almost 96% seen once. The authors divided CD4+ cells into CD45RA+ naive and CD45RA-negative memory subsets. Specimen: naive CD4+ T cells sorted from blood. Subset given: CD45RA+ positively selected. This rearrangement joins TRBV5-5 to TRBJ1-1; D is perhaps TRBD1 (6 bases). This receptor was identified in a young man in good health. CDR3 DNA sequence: TGTGCCAGCAGCTTGAGACAGGCGAACACTGAAGCTTTCTTT. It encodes CASSLRQANTEAFF.